The rows below give T cell receptor beta chains drawn from one sample of a study of blood T cell repertoires in COVID-19. Sequencing was performed with immunoSEQ multiplex PCR; in TCRdb, only in-frame clones are kept and a portion is missing. The sample includes some 74,000 clones, 65% to 90% seen only once; the top ten take around 41%. Sequencing was carried out using peripheral blood. All receptors derive from an elderly man with acute or convalescent COVID-19. Each CDR3 is given with its conserved first and last residue. D genes are given only for firm matches. Rows may omit the clone size; those that give it use once, few, many or a size class.

D gene	clone size	V gene	J gene	CDR3 protein	CDR3 DNA
NA	once	TRBV18	TRBJ1-4	CASSLQAYNEKLFF	TGTGCCAGCTCCCTACAGGCCTATAATGAAAAACTGTTTTTT
NA	NA	TRBV20-1	TRBJ2-4	CSASPHLAKNIQYF	TGCAGTGCTAGTCCCCATTTAGCCAAAAACATTCAGTACTTC
NA	NA	TRBV11-2	TRBJ2-5	CASSIPTGPPKTQYF	TGTGCCAGCAGCATTCCTACAGGGCCCCCCAAGACCCAGTACTTC
NA	NA	TRBV5-6	TRBJ2-3	CASSWVGAGANTQYF	TGTGCCAGCAGCTGGGTCGGGGCGGGGGCAAATACGCAGTATTTT
NA	NA	TRBV18	TRBJ2-5	CASSPPAGFQETQYF	TGTGCCAGCTCACCCCCGGCGGGATTTCAAGAGACCCAGTACTTC
NA	NA	TRBV25-1	TRBJ1-6	CASSLIDNSPLHF	TGTGCCAGCAGTCTTATAGATAATTCACCCCTCCACTTT
NA	NA	TRBV18	TRBJ1-6	CASSPLADYNSPLHF	TGTGCCAGCTCACCACTGGCAGACTATAATTCACCCCTCCACTTT
NA	NA	TRBV5-1	TRBJ2-5	CASSLAGRRRETQYF	TGCGCCAGCAGCTTGGCCGGCAGGCGGAGGGAGACCCAGTACTTC
NA	NA	TRBV6-6	TRBJ1-2	CASTNRDGYTF	TGTGCCAGCACCAACAGGGATGGCTACACCTTC
NA	NA	TRBV7-6	TRBJ2-7	CASSRTVSYEQYF	TGTGCCAGCAGCCGGACAGTTAGCTACGAGCAGTACTTC
TRBD1	NA	TRBV2	TRBJ2-7	CASSRSTRDRAYEQYF	TGTGCCAGCAGTAGATCCACCCGGGACAGGGCCTACGAGCAGTACTTC
NA	NA	TRBV2	TRBJ1-1	CASSAAGAGNTEAFF	TGTGCCAGCAGTGCGGCGGGGGCTGGTAACACTGAAGCTTTCTTT
NA	few	TRBV6-6	TRBJ2-7	CAAGGEQYF	TGTGCCGCCGGGGGTGAGCAGTACTTC
NA	once	TRBV6-5	TRBJ2-3	CASIIQGDTQYF	TGTGCCAGCATCATCCAGGGAGATACGCAGTATTTT
NA	NA	TRBV7-2	TRBJ1-2	CASSLVGGTINYGYTF	TGTGCCAGCAGCTTAGTGGGGGGGACCATTAACTATGGCTACACCTTC
TRBD1	NA	TRBV6-5	TRBJ1-1	CASSYSGRGDEAFF	TGTGCCAGCAGTTACTCGGGCAGGGGGGATGAAGCTTTCTTT
NA	NA	TRBV28	TRBJ1-2	CASSPAGTLIGYTF	TGTGCCAGCAGCCCCGCCGGGACACTGATCGGCTACACCTTC
NA	NA	TRBV10-2	TRBJ2-7	CASSVGTYEQYF	TGCGCCAGCAGTGTGGGCACCTACGAGCAGTACTTC
TRBD1	NA	TRBV27	TRBJ2-7	CASSWDRGYEQYF	TGTGCCAGCAGTTGGGACAGGGGCTACGAGCAGTACTTC
NA	once	TRBV7-3	TRBJ2-3	CASSLRGQSTDTQYF	TGTGCCAGCAGCTTAAGGGGCCAAAGCACAGATACGCAGTATTTT
TRBD2	NA	TRBV4-1	TRBJ2-1	CASSQGKRGAVGEQFF	TGCGCCAGCAGCCAAGGGAAGCGGGGGGCCGTGGGAGAGCAGTTCTTC
NA	NA	TRBV7-3	TRBJ2-2	CASSPQGPLSPGELFF	TGTGCCAGCAGCCCGCAGGGCCCACTAAGCCCCGGGGAGCTGTTTTTT
TRBD2	NA	TRBV29-1	TRBJ2-1	CSVAQGTSGPSSYNEQFF	TGCAGCGTTGCGCAAGGGACTAGCGGGCCGAGCTCCTACAATGAGCAGTTCTTC
TRBD2	NA	TRBV7-2	TRBJ2-7	CASSIPGAGIGIYEQYF	TGTGCCAGCAGCATCCCCGGAGCGGGAATTGGTATTTACGAGCAGTACTTC
TRBD1	NA	TRBV19	TRBJ2-7	CASRPTGGGYEQYF	TGTGCCAGTAGGCCAACAGGGGGCGGCTACGAGCAGTACTTC
TRBD1	NA	TRBV28	TRBJ1-1	CASSLGTVLNTEAFF	TGTGCCAGCAGTCTTGGGACAGTATTGAACACTGAAGCTTTCTTT
TRBD1	NA	TRBV5-1	TRBJ2-7	CASSLQGVAYEQYF	TGCGCCAGCAGCTTGCAGGGGGTCGCCTACGAGCAGTACTTC
NA	NA	TRBV11-3	TRBJ2-7	CASSPDGGKGGEQYF	TGTGCCAGCAGCCCGGACGGAGGCAAGGGTGGGGAGCAGTACTTC
NA	NA	TRBV6-5	TRBJ1-5	CASRSNTNQPQHF	TGTGCCAGCAGATCGAACACCAATCAGCCCCAGCATTTT
TRBD1	NA	TRBV5-4	TRBJ2-2	CASSLSPGTGAGELFF	TGTGCCAGCAGCCTTTCTCCCGGGACAGGGGCCGGGGAGCTGTTTTTT
NA	NA	TRBV29-1	TRBJ2-7	CSVEMGSSYEQYF	TGCAGCGTTGAAATGGGGAGCTCCTACGAGCAGTACTTC
TRBD1	few	TRBV11-2	TRBJ1-2	CASSLQGATPNYGYTF	TGTGCCAGCAGCTTACAGGGGGCTACTCCTAACTATGGCTACACCTTC
TRBD2	NA	TRBV19	TRBJ2-5	CASSLVAGEETQYF	TGTGCCAGTAGTTTAGTAGCGGGAGAGGAGACCCAGTACTTC
NA	NA	TRBV5-1	TRBJ1-1	CASSYSTDKVNTEAFF	TGCGCCAGCAGCTACAGCACGGACAAAGTAAACACTGAAGCTTTCTTT
NA	NA	TRBV5-4	TRBJ1-1	CASSLGGQGVTEAFF	TGTGCCAGCAGCTTGGGAGGTCAGGGCGTAACTGAAGCTTTCTTT
TRBD2	NA	TRBV9	TRBJ2-1	CASSVGRLAGGNNEQFF	TGTGCCAGCAGCGTAGGTCGACTAGCGGGGGGGAACAATGAGCAGTTCTTC
NA	NA	TRBV7-2	TRBJ1-5	CASSLLPRGSNQPQHF	TGTGCCAGCAGCTTACTCCCGCGGGGAAGCAATCAGCCCCAGCATTTT
TRBD2	NA	TRBV18	TRBJ2-1	CASSPSSGRVYEQFF	TGTGCCAGCTCACCATCTAGCGGGAGGGTCTATGAGCAGTTCTTC
NA	few	TRBV15	TRBJ2-2	CATSKTRPKEELFF	TGTGCCACCAGCAAGACGAGGCCTAAGGAGGAGCTGTTTTTT
NA	NA	TRBV5-1	TRBJ1-4	CASRTGSSNEKLFF	TGCGCCAGCAGGACAGGCTCTTCTAATGAAAAACTGTTTTTT
TRBD2	NA	TRBV7-2	TRBJ2-3	CASSSPRTSGVGDTQYF	TGTGCCAGCAGCTCACCCCGGACTAGCGGGGTGGGAGATACGCAGTATTTT
NA	NA	TRBV19	TRBJ1-6	CASSIGQGPNSPLHF	TGTGCCAGTAGTATTGGTCAGGGCCCGAATTCACCCCTCCACTTT